A single sample gave rise to the 7 T cell receptor beta chains below, sequenced in a study of cytomegalovirus exposure and HLA in healthy donors. This PCR relied on a set of 60 Vbeta primers and 13 Jbeta primers. Libraries were prepared by immunoSEQ multiplex PCR; TCRdb keeps only in-frame clonotypes and omits some of them. There are 130,000 to 150,000 clones in the sample, with under 2% held by the top ten. The specimen was PBMCs. The receptors come from a woman aged 50 to 65 in good health and CMV-seronegative.

CDR3 amino acids: CASSSPTNSGNTIYF. CDR3 coding DNA: TGTGCCAGCAGTTCCCCGACAAACTCTGGAAACACCATATATTTT. The V gene is TRBV28, the J gene TRBJ1-3; D uncertain. Deletions cut 4 bases from V and 0 bases from J, with 10 bases between. Germline V gene sequence: CDR1 MDHEN, CDR2 SYDVKM. This CDR3 contains 15 residues.

The rearrangement links TRBV5-1 to TRBJ2-7; 12 bases align to TRBD1. This CDR3 has 17 amino acids. Per germline, CDR1 SGHRS and CDR2 YFSETQ. Trimming cost V 3 bases and J 7 bases; bases outside gene matches: 14. The CDR3 loop is CASSSEGPGQGAREQYF. In DNA, the CDR3 is TGCGCCAGCAGCTCCGAAGGTCCGGGACAGGGGGCGAGGGAGCAGTACTTC.

The chain couples TRBV6-5 to TRBJ2-1; 12 bases are shared with TRBD2. This CDR3 region has 15 residues. CDR1 is MNHEY, CDR2 SVGAGI, per germline. Germline trimming cut 6 bases from V and 5 bases from J; bases unmatched to any gene: 5. The chain's CDR3 is CASSETSGGNNEQFF. The CDR3, as DNA: TGTGCCAGCAGCGAAACTAGCGGGGGGAACAATGAGCAGTTCTTC.

The genes are TRBV6-5 and TRBJ1-1; TRBD1 agrees at 8 bases. CDR1 is MNHEY, CDR2 SVGAGI, per germline. This CDR3 contains 13 residues. The V segment lost 7 bases and the J segment 7 bases; nucleotides outside the gene matches: 8. The CDR3 here is CASIRQGSGEAFF. In DNA form, the CDR3 reads TGTGCCAGCATCCGACAGGGGTCGGGTGAAGCTTTCTTT.

The rearrangement joins TRBV30 to TRBJ2-1; 9 nucleotides agree with TRBD1. J lost 0 bases, V lost 1 base, and 19 bases had no gene match. CDR1 and CDR2 (germline): GTSNPN, SVGIG (reference sequence). This CDR3 region has 21 residues. The CDR3 loop reads CAWSAYWGTGIHLSSYNEQFF. The CDR3 DNA sequence: TGTGCCTGGAGTGCCTACTGGGGGACAGGGATCCACTTGAGCTCCTACAATGAGCAGTTCTTC.

The chain uses TRBV7-9 and TRBJ2-5, with a tentative D call TRBD2 (6 bases). The CDR3 sequence is 13 residues long. The germline V and J ends were trimmed by 8 bases and 2 bases, with 12 bases remaining between them. CDR1 and CDR2 from the germline V gene are SEHNR and FQNEAQ (reference sequence). The CDR3 protein is CASGSRGQETQYF. The CDR3 DNA sequence: TGTGCCAGCGGCTCCCGGGGGCAAGAGACCCAGTACTTC.

This CDR3 is CASSAGPYEQYF. The DNA of the CDR3 is TGTGCCAGCTCCGCTGGCCCCTACGAGCAGTACTTC. This rearrangement joins TRBV18 to TRBJ2-7; D unclear. CDR1 KGHSH and CDR2 LQKENI come from the germline V gene. CDR3 length: 12 residues. The V end lost 6 bases, the J end lost 2 bases, and 8 bases lay between the germline ends.